The sequence of this T cell receptor (beta chain) was determined in a study of OX40 agonist ivuxolimab in advanced cancers. With respect to the entire study: Ivuxolimab was a fully human IgG2 agonistic monoclonal antibody targeting the costimulatory receptor OX40 (CD134). Patients were allowed to have had prior anti-PD-1, anti-PD-L1 or anti-CTLA-4 therapy, and around 43% of the dose-escalation patients had been treated with checkpoint inhibitors. Three dose-escalation patients achieved partial responses, one with hepatocellular carcinoma and two with cutaneous melanoma. Peripheral TCRbeta sequencing was intended to test whether TCR sequence diversity was altered and clonal T-cell expansion was caused by ivuxolimab. The paper covers the monotherapy dose-escalation part of the phase I ivuxolimab trial, which included N of about 50 patients. Of the roughly 54 patients in dose escalation, 19 had hepatocellular carcinoma, some 15 had melanoma, 9 had renal cell carcinoma and 9 had head and neck cancer. In the dose-escalation cohort, 65% to 85% of patients were male, and the mean age was around 65 years with a range of roughly 20 to 79. Intravenous ivuxolimab was administered to patients every 2 weeks at six dose levels: 0.01, 0.1, 0.3, 1.5, 3 and 10 mg/kg. Findings and caveats that apply to the study as a whole: Which antigens the clonally expanded peripheral T cells were specific for was not determined. Low levels of normalized T-cell clonal expansion were also seen in some nonresponding patients. Clonal expansion of both CD4+ and CD8+ blood T cells was observed from baseline to week 6 at doses 0.1 to 3.0 mg/kg. In the 0.1-3.0 mg/kg groups, partial responders had among the lowest normalized peripheral clonal expansion, particularly in CD8+ T cells. On average, CD8+ T cells showed more expanded clones than CD4+ T cells after ivuxolimab.

From a lookup of the germline V gene (reference sequence), CDR1 and CDR2 are LNHDA and SQIVND. The CDR3, from cysteine to phenylalanine, totals 15 residues. Just the 45-base CDR3 DNA is kept, in frame starting at base 1. The V and J ends are trimmed by 1 base and 3 bases, leaving 11 bases between them. This clone showed up just once. The antigen this receptor binds is unknown. No much larger clone is present one base from it, and per-base qualities are unavailable. The trial excluded patients who had a history of autoimmune disease or who were on systemic immunosuppression. Peripheral blood for TCR sequencing was collected from all dose cohorts at baseline, on cycle 4 day 1, and on cycle 7 day 1. Samples came from an open-label, multicenter, first-in-human phase I dose-escalation trial of ivuxolimab. Adults with locally advanced or metastatic head and neck squamous cell, hepatocellular, melanoma or renal cell carcinoma were enrolled in the trial. Before TCR sequencing, CD4+ T cells and CD8+ T cells were sorted from peripheral blood as separate populations.

Genomic DNA was isolated from the sorted cells so that the TCRbeta CDR3 region could be sequenced. The immunoSEQ Assay was used for sequencing of TCRbeta CDR3 regions. TCRdb mirrors the immuneACCESS table, restricted to in-frame sequences. Some clones are absent from its copies; in checked studies, under half trace to an unresolved V gene, and the reason for the others is unknown. The sample data list about 51,000 clones, and around 82% of these were observed just once. The ten largest clones take up about 2.9% of the sample. Sequenced material: CD4+ or CD8+ T cells sorted from blood, taken in a trial of the OX40 agonist ivuxolimab. The receptor was derived from an adult with an advanced solid tumor such as melanoma, head and neck, liver or kidney cancer. The rearrangement joined TRBV19 to TRBJ2-3, and TRBD2 may be the D gene, going by 7 matching bases. Here is the DNA: TGTGCCAGTAGTATAGGGGGGGGCCGTACAGATACGCAGTATTTT. It is translated as CASSIGGGRTDTQYF.